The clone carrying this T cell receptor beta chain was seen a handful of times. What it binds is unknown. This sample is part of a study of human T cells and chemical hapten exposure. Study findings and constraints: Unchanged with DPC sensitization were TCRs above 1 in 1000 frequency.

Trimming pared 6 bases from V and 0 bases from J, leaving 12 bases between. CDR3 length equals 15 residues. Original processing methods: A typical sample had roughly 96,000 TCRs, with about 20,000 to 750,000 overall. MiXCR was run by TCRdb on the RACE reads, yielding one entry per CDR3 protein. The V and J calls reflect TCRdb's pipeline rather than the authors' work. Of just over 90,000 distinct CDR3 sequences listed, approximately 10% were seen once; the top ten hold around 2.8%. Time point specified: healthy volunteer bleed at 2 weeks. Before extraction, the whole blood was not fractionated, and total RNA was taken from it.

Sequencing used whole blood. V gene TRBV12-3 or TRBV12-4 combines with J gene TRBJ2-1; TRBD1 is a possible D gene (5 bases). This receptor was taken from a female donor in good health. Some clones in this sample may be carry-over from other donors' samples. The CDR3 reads CASSSEGDSYNEQFF. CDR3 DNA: TGTGCCAGCAGCTCGGAAGGGGACTCCTACAATGAGCAGTTCTTC.